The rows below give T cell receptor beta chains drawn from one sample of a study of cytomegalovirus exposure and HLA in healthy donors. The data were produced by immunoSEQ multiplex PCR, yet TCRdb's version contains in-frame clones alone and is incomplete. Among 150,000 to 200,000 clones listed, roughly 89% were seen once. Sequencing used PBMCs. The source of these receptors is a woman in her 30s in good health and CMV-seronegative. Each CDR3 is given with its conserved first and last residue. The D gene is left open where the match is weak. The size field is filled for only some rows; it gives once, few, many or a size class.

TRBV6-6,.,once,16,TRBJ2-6,TGTGCCAGCAGACCTACAGGGTTCTCTGGGGCCAACGTCCTGACTTTC,CASRPTGFSGANVLTF
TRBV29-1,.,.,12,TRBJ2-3,TGCAGCGTTGTCCCCTCTGCAGATACGCAGTATTTT,CSVVPSADTQYF
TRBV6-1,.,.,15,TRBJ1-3,TGTGCCAGCAGTGAAGCGCAGGCGTCTGGAAACACCATATATTTT,CASSEAQASGNTIYF
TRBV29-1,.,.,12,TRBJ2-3,TGCAGCGTTGGGCCCGGGGCAGATACGCAGTATTTT,CSVGPGADTQYF
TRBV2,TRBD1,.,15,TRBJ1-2,TGTGCCAGCTCCGTACTAAAGACAGGGGTTTTCGGCTACACCTTC,CASSVLKTGVFGYTF
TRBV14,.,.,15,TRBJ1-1,TGTGCCAGCAGCCAAAGTCCAGCGGCGAACACTGAAGCTTTCTTT,CASSQSPAANTEAFF
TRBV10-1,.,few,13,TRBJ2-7,TGCGCCAGCAGTGACCGGCTAGTCGGCGAGCAGTACTTC,CASSDRLVGEQYF
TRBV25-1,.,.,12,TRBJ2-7,TGTGCCAGCAGTGAAGGACTCTACGAGCAGTACTTC,CASSEGLYEQYF
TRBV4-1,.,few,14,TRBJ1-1,TGCGCCAGCAGCCAAAGACTTGTGAACACTGAAGCTTTCTTT,CASSQRLVNTEAFF
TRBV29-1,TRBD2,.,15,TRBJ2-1,TGCAGCGTCCGAGGGAATTCGCGGGGGGACAATGAGCAGTTCTTC,CSVRGNSRGDNEQFF
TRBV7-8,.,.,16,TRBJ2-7,TGTGCCAGCAGCTCTGGGTCTAGCGTACCCTCCTACGAGCAGTACTTC,CASSSGSSVPSYEQYF
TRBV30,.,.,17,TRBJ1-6,TGTGCCTGGAGTGTCCCCCTGACTGGCAGACGCATTTCACCCCTCCACTTT,CAWSVPLTGRRISPLHF
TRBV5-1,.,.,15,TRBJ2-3,TGCGCCAGCAGCTTGAGTCGGCCCGGGACAGATACGCAGTATTTT,CASSLSRPGTDTQYF